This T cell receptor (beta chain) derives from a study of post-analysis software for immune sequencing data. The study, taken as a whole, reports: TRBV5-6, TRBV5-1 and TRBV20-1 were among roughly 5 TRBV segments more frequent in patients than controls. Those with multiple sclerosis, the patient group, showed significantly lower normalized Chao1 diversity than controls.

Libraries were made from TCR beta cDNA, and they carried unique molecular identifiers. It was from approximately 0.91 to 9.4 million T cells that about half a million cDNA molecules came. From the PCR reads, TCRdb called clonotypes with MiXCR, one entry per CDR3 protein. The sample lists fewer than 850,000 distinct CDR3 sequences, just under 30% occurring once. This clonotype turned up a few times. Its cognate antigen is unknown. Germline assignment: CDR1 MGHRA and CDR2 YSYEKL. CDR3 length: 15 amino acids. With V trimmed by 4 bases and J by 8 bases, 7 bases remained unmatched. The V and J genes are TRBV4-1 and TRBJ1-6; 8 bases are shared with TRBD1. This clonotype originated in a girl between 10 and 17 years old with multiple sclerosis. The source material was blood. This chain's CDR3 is CASSLLRDRYSPLHF. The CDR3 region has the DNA TGCGCCAGCAGCCTCCTTCGGGACAGGTATTCACCCCTCCACTTT.